The 22 T cell receptor beta chains listed next were all sequenced from one sample in a study of spatial heterogeneity in lung cancer. As to time point: blood at routine non-recurrence follow-up after resection. One entry per CDR3 protein results from TCRdb running MiXCR on the 5' RACE reads. The table lists roughly 34,000 distinct CDR3 sequences, 6% to 9.5% of them singletons. Specimen: PBMCs, collected at follow-up. Receptors originate from a male donor with early-stage non-small cell lung cancer.

This clonotype showed up many times. The rearrangement joins TRBV6-6 to TRBJ1-4; D is perhaps TRBD1 (5 bases). CDR1 and CDR2 (germline): MNHNY, SVGAGI (reference sequence). Trimming took off 5 bases at V and 0 bases at J, with 16 bases between the two ends. The CDR3 contains 17 residues. The CDR3 reads CASSPSGGSPTNEKLFF. The CDR3 DNA reads as TGTGCCAGCAGTCCTTCCGGGGGGTCTCCAACTAATGAAAAACTGTTTTTT.

This clonotype was counted ten times or more. The chain is built from TRBV7-9 and TRBJ1-1; TRBD1 matches 7 bases. The V gene's germline CDR1 is SEHNR and CDR2 FQNEAQ (reference sequence). With V trimmed by 5 bases and J by 3 bases, 3 bases remained unmatched. This CDR3 is 13 amino acids long. DNA of the CDR3: TGTGCCAGCAGCACAACAGGGGACACTGAAGCTTTCTTT. Protein product: CASSTTGDTEAFF.

This clonotype is medium-sized in the sample. CDR3 nucleotides: TGTGCCAGCAGCTTAGCGGGGACTGTCACAGATACGCAGTATTTT. Its translation: CASSLAGTVTDTQYF. The gene calls are TRBV7-9 and TRBJ2-3; weak D call: TRBD2 (6 bases). V was clipped by 0 bases and J by 2 bases, with 9 bases between them. The CDR3 consists of 15 residues. Per the germline V gene, CDR1 is SEHNR and CDR2 is FQNEAQ (reference sequence).

This clonotype occurred many times. The chain links TRBV6-6 to TRBJ2-7; 8 bases match TRBD2. This CDR3 has 16 residues. In germline, CDR1 is MNHNY, CDR2 SVGAGI (reference sequence). J was trimmed by 5 bases and V by 5 bases; bases with no gene match: 14. The CDR3 DNA is TGTGCCAGCAGTGCTCGAGAGACTAGCGCTTCTGACGAGCAGTACTTC. Its translation is CASSARETSASDEQYF.

This clonotype was seen repeatedly, ten times or more. The V and J genes are TRBV7-6 and TRBJ2-3; no firm D call. V was trimmed by 5 bases and J by 4 bases, leaving 7 bases between them. The V gene's germline CDR1 is SGHVS and CDR2 FNYEAQ. The CDR3 is made up of 12 amino acids. DNA for the CDR3: TGTGCCAGCAGCAGCCGAGCAGATACGCAGTATTTT. Its protein is CASSSRADTQYF.

The table lists this clonotype with many counts. The CDR3 protein is CASTKRVSTDTQYF. The CDR3 DNA sequence: TGTGCCAGCACCAAGCGGGTTAGCACAGATACGCAGTATTTT. The chain carries TRBV12-3 or TRBV12-4 and TRBJ2-3; perhaps TRBD2 as D (6 bases). Between the trimmed V and J ends, which lost 7 bases and 0 bases, there was a span of 11 bases. The CDR3 is made up of 14 amino acids.

In its sample, this clonotype was seen many times. The rearrangement links TRBV18 to TRBJ2-1, with D perhaps TRBD2 (5 bases). The CDR3 has 15 residues. V was clipped by 3 bases and J by 6 bases, with 15 bases between them. Germline CDR1 and CDR2: KGHSH and LQKENI. CDR3 sequence reads: CASSPAAGGGNEQFF. The CDR3 nucleotides are TGTGCCAGCTCACCGGCGGCGGGCGGAGGCAATGAGCAGTTCTTC.

This clonotype was recorded many times. The V and J genes are TRBV10-3 and TRBJ2-3; TRBD2 aligns across 11 bases. The CDR3 covers 17 residues. Trimming removed 2 bases from V and 6 bases from J; junction bases left unmatched: 10. Germline V gene sequence: CDR1 ENHRY, CDR2 SYGVKD. The CDR3 DNA follows: TGTGCCATCAGTGAGGGACTAGCGGGCGTAATGGGTGATACGCAGTATTTT. Translation: CAISEGLAGVMGDTQYF.

Many counts were recorded for this clonotype. This rearrangement joins TRBV7-9 to TRBJ1-5; tentatively, D is TRBD1 (6 bases). The CDR3 is 15 amino acids. Germline V gene sequence: CDR1 SEHNR, CDR2 FQNEAQ (reference sequence). Trimming took off 8 bases at V and 0 bases at J, with 14 bases between the two ends. CDR3 in amino acids: CASPGGHSSNQPQHF. The DNA for the CDR3 is TGTGCCAGCCCGGGGGGCCATTCTAGCAATCAGCCCCAGCATTTT.

The sample holds many counts of this clonotype. The V gene is TRBV5-4, the J gene TRBJ2-7; possibly TRBD2 for D (6 bases). Germline CDR1 and CDR2: SGHNT and YYREEE (reference sequence). The V end was cut by 0 bases, the J end by 2 bases, with 9 bases between. The CDR3 extends over 14 amino acids. The CDR3 DNA reads TGTGCCAGCAGCTTGGCCGGGAGCCCCTACGAGCAGTACTTC. This sequence encodes CASSLAGSPYEQYF.

This clonotype appeared many times. The V call is TRBV12-3 or TRBV12-4, the J call TRBJ2-7; weak D call: TRBD2 (7 bases). Trimming took off 7 bases at V and 6 bases at J, with 13 bases between the two ends. The CDR3 runs to 12 residues. The CDR3 DNA is TGTGCCAGCAAGGGAGGGGGACGCGAGCAGTACTTC. Encoded protein: CASKGGGREQYF.

This clonotype was recorded many times. The J gene is TRBJ2-1, the V gene TRBV7-3; tentative D call: TRBD2 (5 bases). Trimming removed 4 bases at V and 5 bases at J, with 12 bases between. CDR1 is SGHTA and CDR2 is FQGTGA in the germline V gene. The CDR3 loop spans 14 amino acids. As DNA, the CDR3 is TGTGCCAGCAGCTCCCATCCCGGGGACAATGAGCAGTTCTTC. It translates to CASSSHPGDNEQFF. The full variable domain, rest sourced from reference TRBV7-3 and TRBJ2-1, is GAGVSQTPSNKVTEKGKYVELRCDPISGHTALYWYRQSLGQGPEFLIYFQGTGAADDSGLPNDRFFAVRPEGSVSTLKIQRTERGDSAVYLCASSSHPGDNEQFFGPGTRLTVL.

This clonotype was seen only a few times. This sequence joins TRBV12-3 or TRBV12-4 and TRBJ2-5; perhaps TRBD2 as D (6 bases). This CDR3 has 14 amino acids. Trimming shortened V by 3 bases and J by 2 bases, and 10 bases separated the two germline ends. Here the CDR3 DNA reads TGTGCCAGCAGTTTCCAGGGAGGACAAGAGACCCAGTACTTC. Amino acid sequence: CASSFQGGQETQYF.

This clonotype has ten or more counts. The gene calls are TRBV20-1 and TRBJ2-5, with a weak D call TRBD2 (5 bases). Germline V gives CDR1 DFQATT, CDR2 SNEGSKA (reference sequence). CDR3 size: 17 residues. V gave up 0 bases and J gave up 0 bases, with 17 bases separating them. The DNA of the CDR3 is TGCAGTGCTAGAGATCCTACCGGGGAGCTGGACCAAGAGACCCAGTACTTC. This codes for CSARDPTGELDQETQYF.

This clonotype was seen repeatedly, ten times or more. CDR3 in amino acids: CASSFRAMTEKLFF. As DNA, the CDR3 is TGTGCCAGCAGTTTCCGGGCCATGACTGAAAAACTGTTTTTT. This sequence joins TRBV12-3 or TRBV12-4 and TRBJ1-4; D gene uncertain. The CDR3 is 14 amino acids. Trimming took 3 bases from V and 7 from J, leaving 12 bases between them.

This clonotype appeared many times. The genes are TRBV7-9 and TRBJ2-5, with TRBD1 identical over 8 bases. The CDR3 runs 12 residues. Germline V gives CDR1 SEHNR, CDR2 FQNEAQ (reference sequence). The CDR3 here is CASTGDVETQYF. In DNA, the CDR3 is TGTGCTTCGACAGGGGATGTGGAGACCCAGTACTTC. Drawing the rest from reference TRBV7-9 and TRBJ2-5, the complete variable domain is DTGVSQNPRHKITKRGQNVTFRCDPISEHNRLYWYRQTLGQGPEFLTYFQNEAQLEKSRLLSDRFSAERPKGSFSTLEIQRTEQGDSAMYLCASTGDVETQYFGPGTRLLVL.

Many counts were recorded for this clonotype. The gene calls are TRBV27 and TRBJ2-7, with 8 positions matching TRBD1. Germline CDR1 and CDR2: MNHEY and SMNVEV (reference sequence). The length of the CDR3 is 13 residues. V shed 8 bases and J 7 bases; nucleotides not matched to a gene: 10. The CDR3 spells CASCLTGGEEQYF. The CDR3 nucleotides read TGTGCCAGCTGCCTCACAGGGGGAGAGGAGCAGTACTTC.

This clonotype was counted at least ten times. This rearrangement joins TRBV7-3 to TRBJ1-1; D ambiguous. The V end lost 0 bases, the J end lost 4 bases, and 12 bases lay between the germline ends. Germline values: CDR1 SGHTA, CDR2 FQGTGA. The CDR3 is made up of 15 amino acids. The DNA for the CDR3 is TGTGCCAGCAGCTTAACCGGATTAGGAGGCACTGAAGCTTTCTTT. This sequence encodes CASSLTGLGGTEAFF.

In this sample, this clonotype turned up many times. This rearrangement joins TRBV7-2 to TRBJ2-1; no clear D gene. The CDR3 is 13 residues long. Germline values: CDR1 SGHTA, CDR2 FQGNSA. Deletions cut 2 bases from V and 4 bases from J, with 6 bases between. This CDR3 reads CASSLIIYNEQFF. For the CDR3, the DNA is TGTGCCAGCAGCTTAATTATTTACAATGAGCAGTTCTTC.

This clonotype was seen ten or more times. Written as DNA, the CDR3 is TGTGCCAGCAGCAAGCAGAGCGGGGGGGCGAGGAATGAGCAGTTCTTC. It codes for CASSKQSGGARNEQFF. The rearrangement joins TRBV11-3 to TRBJ2-1, with 10 nucleotides matching TRBD2. After removal of 5 bases from V and 7 bases from J, the junction contained 11 bases not matched to a gene. CDR3 size: 16 residues. Germline V gene sequence: CDR1 SGHNT, CDR2 YENEEA. The full variable domain, with the rest looked up from reference TRBV11-3 and TRBJ2-1, is EAGVVQSPRYKIIEKKQPVAFWCNPISGHNTLYWYLQNLGQGPELLIRYENEEAVDDSQLPKDRFSAERLKGVDSTLKIQPAELGDSAVYLCASSKQSGGARNEQFFGPGTRLTVL.

This clonotype was picked up many times. The gene calls are TRBV7-9 and TRBJ1-1; the D is unclear. Per the germline V gene, CDR1 is SEHNR and CDR2 is FQNEAQ (reference sequence). Trimming left V 5 bases short and J 3 bases short, with 13 bases between. The CDR3 is 14 amino acids. The CDR3 is CASSQFGMDTEAFF. Here the CDR3 DNA reads TGTGCCAGCAGCCAGTTCGGCATGGACACTGAAGCTTTCTTT.

This clonotype has at least ten counts. The rearrangement uses TRBV7-9 and TRBJ2-1, with 10 bases lining up with TRBD1. Trimming removed 7 bases from V and 7 bases from J; junction bases left unmatched: 7. Germline CDR1 is SEHNR and CDR2 is FQNEAQ (reference sequence). The CDR3 consists of 14 residues. This CDR3 is CASTNGGQGNEQFF. The CDR3 coding sequence is TGTGCCAGCACAAACGGGGGACAGGGGAATGAGCAGTTCTTC.